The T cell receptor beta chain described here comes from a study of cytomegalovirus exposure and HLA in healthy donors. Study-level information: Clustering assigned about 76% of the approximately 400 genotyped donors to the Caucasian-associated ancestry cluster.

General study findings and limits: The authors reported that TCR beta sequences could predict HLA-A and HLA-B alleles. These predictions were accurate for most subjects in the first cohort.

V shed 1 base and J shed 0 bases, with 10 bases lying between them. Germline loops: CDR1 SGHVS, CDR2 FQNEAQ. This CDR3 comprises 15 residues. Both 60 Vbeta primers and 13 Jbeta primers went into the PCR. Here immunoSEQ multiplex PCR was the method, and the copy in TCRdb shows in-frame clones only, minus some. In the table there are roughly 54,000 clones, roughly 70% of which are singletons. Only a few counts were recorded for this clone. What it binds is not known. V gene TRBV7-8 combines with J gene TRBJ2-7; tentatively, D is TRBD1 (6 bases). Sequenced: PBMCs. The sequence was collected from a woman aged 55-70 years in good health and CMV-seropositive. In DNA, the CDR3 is TGTGCCAGCAGCTTAGGGACAGTCTTCTCCTACGAGCAGTACTTC. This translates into CASSLGTVFSYEQYF.